Listed below are T cell receptor beta chains from one sample, sequenced in a study of early T cells in non-severe SARS-CoV-2 infection. TCRdb re-called the 5' RACE reads with MiXCR, one entry per CDR3 protein. The sample lists some 80,000 distinct CDR3 sequences; about 5% were seen once. This sample comprised whole blood, obtained at baseline. The receptors were sampled from an adult who was a healthcare worker with PCR-confirmed SARS-CoV-2 infection or an uninfected control (not recorded which). Each CDR3 is given with its conserved first and last residue. Each record gives: V gene, clone size, D gene, J gene, CDR3 length, CDR3 DNA, CDR3 protein. D genes are given only for firm matches. The size entry is marked missing in some rows and otherwise reads once, few, many or a size class.

>TRBV30|many|.|TRBJ2-7|14
TGTGCCTGGATGCCCCGGGGCCTCTCCTACGAGCAGTACTTC
CAWMPRGLSYEQYF
>TRBV5-1|.|.|TRBJ1-2|17
TGCGCCAGCAGCTCGACAGCTGCGAGCTCCATCCGCTATGGCTACACCTTC
CASSSTAASSIRYGYTF
>TRBV7-3|many|.|TRBJ1-5|13
TGTGCCAGCAGCCCCGAAGGGAATCAGCCCCAGCATTTT
CASSPEGNQPQHF
>TRBV9|many|TRBD1|TRBJ2-5|14
TGTGCCAGCAGCGTAGGACAGGGCGGAGAGACCCAGTACTTC
CASSVGQGGETQYF
>TRBV7-2|many|.|TRBJ1-2|14
TGTGCCAGCAGCTTAGCGGGGGGCGGCTATGGCTACACCTTC
CASSLAGGGYGYTF
>TRBV7-9|.|.|TRBJ1-5|13
TGTGCCAGCAGCTCTCCTAGGGGTCAGCCCCAGCATTTT
CASSSPRGQPQHF
>TRBV12-3/TRBV12-4|.|TRBD1|TRBJ1-3|13
TGTGCCAGCAGTTACCGGGACAGAGGCACCATATATTTT
CASSYRDRGTIYF
>TRBV29-1|many|TRBD2|TRBJ2-2|17
TGCAGCGTTGAAGTCAGAACTAGCGGGAGGGCCAGCGGGGAGCTGTTTTTT
CSVEVRTSGRASGELFF
>TRBV6-5|.|.|TRBJ2-1|11
TGTGCCAGCAGTTTAGGGACTGAGCAGTTCTTC
CASSLGTEQFF
>TRBV11-2|few|.|TRBJ2-5|18
TGTGCCAGCAGCTTAGAAATGCCCGGCGGGGGCCCCCAAGAGACCCAGTACTTC
CASSLEMPGGGPQETQYF
>TRBV18|few|TRBD1|TRBJ2-7|14
TGTGCCAGCTCCCCAACGGGACAGAGACACGAGCAGTACTTC
CASSPTGQRHEQYF
>TRBV29-1|many|TRBD2|TRBJ2-1|14
TGCAGCGCAGGACTAGCGGGGGGTTTGGATGAGCAGTTCTTC
CSAGLAGGLDEQFF
>TRBV7-2|many|.|TRBJ2-7|15
TGTGCCAGCAGCCAGGCGCTAGTTTCCGACTACGAGCAGTACTTC
CASSQALVSDYEQYF
>TRBV11-3|few|.|TRBJ2-5|14
TGTGCCAGCAGCTTAGGCGGAGCACAAGAGACCCAGTACTTC
CASSLGGAQETQYF
>TRBV5-1|.|.|TRBJ2-3|15
TGCGCCAGCAGCTTGCTGGCAAGCGAAACAGATACGCAGTATTTT
CASSLLASETDTQYF
>TRBV3-1|.|.|TRBJ2-1|17
TGTGCCAGCAGCCAAGATCTTACAGAAACCCAATACAATGAGCAGTTCTTC
CASSQDLTETQYNEQFF
>TRBV28|.|TRBD1|TRBJ2-7|15
TGTGCCAGCAGATACGGACAGGACAGCTCCTACGAGCAGTACTTC
CASRYGQDSSYEQYF
>TRBV6-5|few|.|TRBJ1-1|14
TGTGCCAGCAGTTTAGGCCCCCCACCCCTTGAAGCTTTCTTT
CASSLGPPPLEAFF
>TRBV20-1|.|.|TRBJ2-2|12
TGCAGTGCTAGACGCTCTACTGGGGAGCTGTTTTTT
CSARRSTGELFF
>TRBV2|few|.|TRBJ2-1|15
TGTGCCAGCAGTGACAGGGCGAGCTCCTACAATGAGCAGTTCTTC
CASSDRASSYNEQFF
>TRBV5-1|many|.|TRBJ2-1|14
TGCGCCAGCAGACTACCTAGCTCCTACAATGAGCAGTTCTTC
CASRLPSSYNEQFF
>TRBV29-1|many|.|TRBJ2-1|13
TGCAGCGCCGGGGGTTGGGTTGGAAGTGAGCAGTTCTTC
CSAGGWVGSEQFF
>TRBV4-2|many|TRBD1|TRBJ2-7|16
TGTGCCAGCAGCTTACTGGGACAGGGGGACCTCTACGAGCAGTACTTC
CASSLLGQGDLYEQYF
>TRBV29-1|many|.|TRBJ1-2|11
TGCAGCGTTCAACGGGGAAATGGCTACACCTTC
CSVQRGNGYTF
>TRBV29-1|many|.|TRBJ2-5|14
TGCAGCGTTGGGGGGTTTGAGGTCGGAGAGACCCAGTACTTC
CSVGGFEVGETQYF
>TRBV12-3/TRBV12-4|few|.|TRBJ2-3|14
TGTGCCAGCAGTTTCCTCAGGGGGGCAGATACGCAGTATTTT
CASSFLRGADTQYF
>TRBV14|few|TRBD2|TRBJ2-1|18
TGTGCCAGCAGCCAGAGGATTTTGGCGGGAGATCGGTTGAATGAGCAGTTCTTC
CASSQRILAGDRLNEQFF
>TRBV30|many|.|TRBJ2-1|15
TGTGCCTGGAGTGTACGAGCATTCTTCGGGAATGAGCAGTTCTTC
CAWSVRAFFGNEQFF
>TRBV12-3/TRBV12-4|many|.|TRBJ2-4|13
TGTGCCAGCAGTTCCAGGGACGTGGGCACTCAGTACTTC
CASSSRDVGTQYF
>TRBV11-2|many|.|TRBJ1-1|16
TGTGCCAGCAGCTTAGCAGGGGTAGGCGTGAACACTGAAGCTTTCTTT
CASSLAGVGVNTEAFF
>TRBV6-1|many|.|TRBJ2-5|14
TGTGCCAGCAGCAGAGCGACGAGGAAAGAGACCCAGTACTTC
CASSRATRKETQYF
>TRBV7-8|many|TRBD1|TRBJ1-2|15
TGTGCCAGCAGCCTGCGGACAGGGGGCGGCGAAGGCTACACCTTC
CASSLRTGGGEGYTF
>TRBV2|few|TRBD2|TRBJ2-5|14
TGTGCCAGCAGCTTTAGCGGGATAGGCGAGACCCAGTACTTC
CASSFSGIGETQYF
>TRBV11-3|many|.|TRBJ2-7|13
TGTGCCAGCAGCTTAAGGCCGGGTTGGGAGCAGTACTTC
CASSLRPGWEQYF
>TRBV11-2|many|.|TRBJ1-1|17
TGTGCCAGCATCCCAATCCCGGGACACCAAATGAACACTGAAGCTTTCTTT
CASIPIPGHQMNTEAFF
>TRBV5-1|many|.|TRBJ1-6|13
TGCGCCAGCAGGGGGACCACGGCCTCACCCCTCCACTTT
CASRGTTASPLHF
>TRBV24-1|.|TRBD1|TRBJ1-5|15
TGTGCCACCAGTGATGCCGGGACAGGGTTTACAGCCCAGCATTTT
CATSDAGTGFTAQHF
>TRBV30|few|TRBD1|TRBJ1-1|18
TGTGCCTGGAGTGTAACCTGGACAGGGGGCTTCATGAACACTGAAGCTTTCTTT
CAWSVTWTGGFMNTEAFF
>TRBV28|few|TRBD2|TRBJ2-1|14
TGTGCCAGCAGCCTGGGCGGGGGGTCCAATGAGCAGTTCTTC
CASSLGGGSNEQFF
>TRBV19|.|TRBD1|TRBJ1-5|12
TGTGCCACTAGGACAGGTAATCAGCCCCAGCATTTT
CATRTGNQPQHF
>TRBV6-5|few|.|TRBJ1-6|16
TGTGCCAGCAGTTACACTTCACAGGGAAACAAATCACCCCTCCACTTT
CASSYTSQGNKSPLHF
>TRBV7-2|few|.|TRBJ2-5|14
TGTGCCAGCAGCTTTAGGACAATCGGTGAGACCCAGTACTTC
CASSFRTIGETQYF
>TRBV27|few|TRBD2|TRBJ2-3|18
TGTGCCAGCAGTTTTCCTAGAAGAGCGGGAAGCATCACAGATACGCAGTATTTT
CASSFPRRAGSITDTQYF
>TRBV21-1|few|.|TRBJ1-4|15
TGTGCCAGCAGCAAAGAGCAGGGACCTAATGAAAAACTGTTTTTT
CASSKEQGPNEKLFF